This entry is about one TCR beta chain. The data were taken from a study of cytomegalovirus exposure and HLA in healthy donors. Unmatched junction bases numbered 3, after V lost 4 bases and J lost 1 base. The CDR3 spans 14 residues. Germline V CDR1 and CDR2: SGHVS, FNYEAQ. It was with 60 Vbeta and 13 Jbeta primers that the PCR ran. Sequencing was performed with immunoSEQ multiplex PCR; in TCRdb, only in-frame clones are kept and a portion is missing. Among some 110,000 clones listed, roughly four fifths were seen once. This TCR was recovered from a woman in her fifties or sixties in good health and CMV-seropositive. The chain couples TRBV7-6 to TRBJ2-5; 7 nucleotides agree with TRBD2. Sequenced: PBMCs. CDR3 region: CASSSSGAQETQYF. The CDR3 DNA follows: TGTGCCAGCAGCTCGAGCGGGGCCCAAGAGACCCAGTACTTC.